The entry below gives a single TCR beta chain sequence along with its context. The record originates from a study of blood T cell repertoires in COVID-19. CDR1 and CDR2 (germline): SGHNT, YYREEE (reference sequence). The V end was cut by 4 bases, the J end by 5 bases, with 11 bases between. CDR3 length: 13 residues. Original analysis: Estimates of nucleated cell counts were drawn from the amplification of reference gene primers. TCRdb's table, derived via immunoSEQ multiplex PCR, lists solely in-frame clones and lacks some. The DNA was the basis for D and trimming; V, J and clone size are from that table. The data show about 180,000 clones, about 91% seen once.

The sequencing sample was made of PBMCs or T cells enriched from blood (not recorded which). This TCR came from a woman aged 40-49 years with acute COVID-19. V gene TRBV5-4 combines with J gene TRBJ2-3; D may be TRBD2 (6 bases). CDR3 nucleotide sequence: TGTGCCAGCAGCCGGGAGCCGCAAGATACGCAGTATTTT. It encodes CASSREPQDTQYF.